The present T cell receptor beta chain was sequenced within a study of shared clonotypes between healthy human individuals (dated by TCRdb to 2020 to 2022). In terms of the full investigation: The cohort comprised a couple of women and three men aged 18 to 49 years. For each donor, CD4 naive and CD4 memory were each run on three plates, CD8 naive on two plates, and CD8 memory on one plate. The study deeply sequenced blood TCR repertoires of 5 or 6 healthy adults to estimate repertoire size and the extent of clonotype sharing between individuals. Libraries were prepared and TCR repertoires were sequenced by different laboratories using diverse techniques, in order to increase sequencing depth and limit assay-specific biases. Per donor, leukapheresis produced somewhere between about 0.94 and 8.9 billion PBMCs.

CDR1 and CDR2 are read off the germline V gene as SGHRS and YFSETQ. The CDR3 sequence holds 16 residues, the cysteine and phenylalanine included. Here the CDR3 DNA is all that survives: 48 bases in frame from base 1. V loses 2 bases, J loses 5 bases, and the germline ends lie 16 bases apart. As to this clone: It lacks a known antigen. Per-base quality was not reported, and no clone a single base away is much larger than it.

TCR CDR3 regions were amplified from genomic DNA by multiplex PCR using the deep immunoSEQ assay. For each cell subset, the extracted genomic DNA was distributed evenly across all wells of several immunoSEQ 96-well plates, and each plate served as one replicate. Each replicate PCR for sorted subsets received around 0.2 ug genomic DNA, equal to tens of thousands of T cell genomes. The purified libraries were quantified using a Qubit 3.0 fluorometer, sized with a Bioanalyzer 2100, and then quantified again using the KAPA Library Quantification kit. Every immunoSEQ 96-well plate was sequenced on a dedicated single-read 150-cycle Illumina NextSeq 550 flow cell. As for how the authors treated the data: Because the immunoSEQ output included only junctional sequences and no quality scores, the filtering could not be the same as the filtering used for full-length reads. Sequences were annotated with PyIR, a Python wrapper for IgBLAST v1.9, and V/J genes and CDR3 were assigned using IMGT germline references. Any read was removed if the V/J assignment was weak (E-value above 1e-6), the CDR3 was missing, or the read contained stop codons, out-of-frame junctions, or ambiguous translated residues. V3J clonotypes were defined as sequences sharing the same inferred V gene, J gene, and CDR3 amino acid sequence. Percentage overlap between repertoires was computed as shared unique clonotypes divided by the size of the smaller repertoire. RTK rarefaction, the Chao1 estimator, and Recon v2.1 estimates of unobserved clonotypes were used to assess repertoire richness. OLGA was used to compute generation probabilities for all TCRbeta clonotypes that the gDNA method yielded from a few donors. In TCRdb, the immuneACCESS table is reduced to in-frame sequences with V and J assigned. These tables do not hold every clone; where another copy was compared, an unresolved V gene accounts for under half, and the others remain unexplained. Clone size and the V and J calls come from that table; the DNA yielded D and trimming. The sample records some 2,500,000 clones, 92% of which are singletons. 0.37% of the sample lies in the top ten.

Study-wide findings and limitations: Pairwise subsampling led to the expectation that sequencing depth would affect the degree of clonotype sharing among donors. Estimated clonotype richness was generally larger for naive than for memory subsets. Rarefaction of sorted-subset datasets indicated incomplete sequencing despite the large sequencing depth. The genetic and exposure-history diversity represented was limited by the small number of donors. Compared with non-shared clonotypes, the clonotypes found in all four sorted-subset donors had higher generation probabilities. Sampling was restricted to blood, and TCR repertoires in tissue are likely to differ from TCR repertoires in blood. Sharing across a few donors was observed for 5% to 6.5% of naive CD4, 3% to 3.5% of naive CD8, over 2% of memory CD4, and roughly 0.4% of memory CD8 clonotypes.

Donors were healthy HIV-negative adults with no recently reported acute infections or vaccinations. Only Caucasian adults living in Nashville, Tennessee, USA were represented among the donors. Magnetic negative selection was used to enrich CD4+ T cells, after which naive cells were positively selected on CD45RA and the negative fraction became the memory subset. Blood was obtained by leukapheresis, after which PBMCs were separated by Ficoll-Histopaque density gradient centrifugation and cryopreserved in liquid nitrogen vapor phase. Analytical flow cytometry was used to check the purity and quantity of every magnetically sorted T cell population. Each sorted fraction had its genomic DNA isolated and then quantified by UV absorbance on a Nanodrop 2000c.

The receptor's source is a man between 18 and 29 years old in good health. Some clones in this sample may be carry-over from other donors' samples. The sample taken for sequencing was naive CD4+ T cells from PBMCs. In the paper's terms, the cell subset or site label means: CD45RA+ positively selected. Rearrangement joined TRBV5-1 to TRBJ2-2; the D call could be TRBD1 or TRBD2, with each sharing 5 bases. The encoded CDR3 is CASSFTGPWGTGELFF. The DNA reads TGCGCCAGCAGCTTCACCGGGCCCTGGGGGACCGGGGAGCTGTTTTTT.